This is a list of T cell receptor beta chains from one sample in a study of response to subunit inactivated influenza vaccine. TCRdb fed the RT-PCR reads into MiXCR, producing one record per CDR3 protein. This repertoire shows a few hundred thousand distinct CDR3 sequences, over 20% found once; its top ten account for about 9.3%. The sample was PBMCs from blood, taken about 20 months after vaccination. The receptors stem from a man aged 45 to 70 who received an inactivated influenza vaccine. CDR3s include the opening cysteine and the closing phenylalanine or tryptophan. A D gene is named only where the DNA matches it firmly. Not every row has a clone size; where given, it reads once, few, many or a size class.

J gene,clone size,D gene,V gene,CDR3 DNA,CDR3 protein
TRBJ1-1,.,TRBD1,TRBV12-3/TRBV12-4,TGTGCCAGCAGATACCGCGGGACAGGGGGAACTGAAGCTTTCTTT,CASRYRGTGGTEAFF
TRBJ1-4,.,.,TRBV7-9,TGTGCCAGCAGCTTAGACGTCGCAACTAATGAAAAACTGTTTTTT,CASSLDVATNEKLFF
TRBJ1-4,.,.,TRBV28,TGTGCCAGCAGTTCTCCGGTTGCAACTAATGAAAAACTGTTTTTT,CASSSPVATNEKLFF
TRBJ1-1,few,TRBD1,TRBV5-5,TGTGCCAGCAGCAAGGGACAGACAGACACTGAAGCTTTCTTT,CASSKGQTDTEAFF
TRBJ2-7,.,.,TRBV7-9,TGTGCCAGCACCCCCCTCGGCTACGAGCAGTACTTC,CASTPLGYEQYF
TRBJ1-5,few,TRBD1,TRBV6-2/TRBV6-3,TGTGCCAGCAAGAAAGGTACAGGGGGCGCCGGACAGCCCCAGCATTTT,CASKKGTGGAGQPQHF
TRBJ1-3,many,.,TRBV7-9,TGTGCCAGCAGCGCCGGACGATTCGAGGGAAACACCATATATTTT,CASSAGRFEGNTIYF
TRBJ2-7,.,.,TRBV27,TGTGCCAGCAGTGCACAGGGCTTGAGCTCCTACGAGCAGTACTTC,CASSAQGLSSYEQYF
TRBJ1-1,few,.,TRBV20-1,TGCAGTGCGAGGTTTGGTTTTAACACTGAAGCTTTCTTT,CSARFGFNTEAFF
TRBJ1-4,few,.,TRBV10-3,TGTGCCATCAGTGAGGACGTTTCAACTAATGAAAAACTGTTTTTT,CAISEDVSTNEKLFF
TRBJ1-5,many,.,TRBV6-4,TGTGCCAGCAGCGGGGGAAGGCATTTT,CASSGGRHF
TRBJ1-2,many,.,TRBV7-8,TGTGCCAGCAGCGTAGAAGACCCGGGCCTCCCCGATGGCTACACCTTC,CASSVEDPGLPDGYTF
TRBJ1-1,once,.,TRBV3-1,TGTGCCAGCAGCCAATCGGGACAACTGAACACTGAAGCTTTCTTT,CASSQSGQLNTEAFF